This is a list of T cell receptor beta chains from one sample in a study of T-cell memory formation after mild COVID-19. MiXCR, applied by TCRdb to the 5' RACE reads, yields one record per CDR3 protein. The top ten clones hold under 2.5% of a sample with 120,000 or so distinct CDR3 sequences, roughly 6% of them seen once. The material sequenced was PBMCs or a T cell subset sorted from them (not recorded which). The origin of the receptors is an adult woman who had mild COVID-19 (a few samples of this study predate the infection). Cell type and time point are not known. Each CDR3 is given with its conserved first and last residue. D genes are given only for firm matches. Size tells how often a clone was seen (once, few, many) or the class of an expanded clone, and some rows leave it out.

clone_size | j_call | d_call | v_call | cdr3_aa | cdr3_nt
many | TRBJ2-1 | TRBD2 | TRBV24-1 | CATSEPLAETRREQFF | TGTGCCACCAGTGAACCCCTAGCGGAAACCCGGCGTGAGCAGTTCTTC
- | TRBJ1-1 | - | TRBV30 | CAWRGTLNTEAFF | TGTGCCTGGAGGGGGACTTTGAACACTGAAGCTTTCTTT
many | TRBJ2-5 | TRBD1 | TRBV12-3/TRBV12-4 | CASSQTGGETQYF | TGTGCCAGCAGTCAGACAGGGGGAGAGACCCAGTACTTC
many | TRBJ2-5 | TRBD2 | TRBV20-1 | CSASRPSGVQETQYF | TGCAGTGCTAGTAGGCCTAGCGGGGTGCAAGAGACCCAGTACTTC
- | TRBJ2-1 | - | TRBV3-2 | CASSRGLAVSSYNEQFF | TGTGCCAGCAGCCGAGGACTAGCTGTTAGCTCCTACAATGAGCAGTTCTTC
- | TRBJ1-1 | - | TRBV27 | CASSYVAGRIGDTEAFF | TGTGCCAGCAGTTATGTAGCGGGGCGGATCGGGGACACTGAAGCTTTCTTT
- | TRBJ2-5 | - | TRBV5-1 | CASSPFQETQYF | TGCGCCAGCAGCCCCTTTCAAGAGACCCAGTACTTC
- | TRBJ1-2 | - | TRBV3-1 | CASSQDGRYGYTF | TGTGCCAGCAGCCAAGACGGAAGATATGGCTACACCTTC
- | TRBJ2-7 | TRBD1 | TRBV4-2 | CASSQGDRVNEQYF | TGTGCCAGCAGCCAAGGAGACAGGGTCAACGAGCAGTACTTC
many | TRBJ2-7 | - | TRBV15 | CATSTGAQSYEQYF | TGTGCCACCAGCACGGGGGCGCAATCCTACGAGCAGTACTTC
- | TRBJ2-1 | TRBD1 | TRBV5-1 | CASGRDSPNEQFF | TGCGCCAGCGGCCGGGACAGTCCGAATGAGCAGTTCTTC
- | TRBJ1-1 | - | TRBV18 | CASSPGRTNTEAFF | TGTGCCAGCTCACCGGGGAGAACCAACACTGAAGCTTTCTTT
- | TRBJ2-3 | TRBD1 | TRBV15 | CATSRGLQGSDSTDTQYF | TGTGCCACCAGCAGAGGGCTACAGGGGTCCGATAGCACAGATACGCAGTATTTT
many | TRBJ1-2 | - | TRBV12-3/TRBV12-4 | CASSQNNYGYTF | TGTGCCAGCAGTCAGAACAACTATGGCTACACCTTC
- | TRBJ2-1 | - | TRBV7-9 | CASSSQVNSYNEQFF | TGTGCCAGCAGCTCTCAAGTCAACTCCTACAATGAGCAGTTCTTC
few | TRBJ1-2 | - | TRBV6-5 | CASRREANYGYTF | TGTGCCAGCAGGCGGGAAGCTAACTATGGCTACACCTTC
- | TRBJ1-1 | - | TRBV6-2/TRBV6-3 | CASSARGAPNTEAFF | TGTGCCAGCAGTGCGAGGGGGGCGCCGAACACTGAAGCTTTCTTT
many | TRBJ2-1 | - | TRBV7-2 | CASSVDYRFYNEQFF | TGTGCCAGCAGCGTCGACTACCGCTTCTACAATGAGCAGTTCTTC
- | TRBJ2-1 | TRBD1 | TRBV20-1 | CSASKRDRDKNNEQFF | TGCAGTGCTAGTAAGAGAGACAGGGATAAGAACAATGAGCAGTTCTTC
few | TRBJ2-5 | TRBD2 | TRBV18 | CASSRSLAGKETQYF | TGTGCCAGCTCACGGTCCCTAGCGGGCAAAGAGACCCAGTACTTC
many | TRBJ2-1 | TRBD2 | TRBV20-1 | CSARSRRTSTYEQFF | TGCAGTGCTAGATCAAGGCGGACTAGCACATATGAGCAGTTCTTC
- | TRBJ1-1 | - | TRBV7-9 | CASSLGAENTEAFF | TGTGCCAGCAGCTTAGGGGCAGAGAACACTGAAGCTTTCTTT
many | TRBJ2-7 | - | TRBV29-1 | CSVRSAGLKIYEQYF | TGCAGCGTCCGAAGCGCAGGGTTGAAAATTTACGAGCAGTACTTC
many | TRBJ2-1 | TRBD2 | TRBV20-1 | CSAALGTSGSYNEQFF | TGCAGTGCTGCGCTAGGGACTAGCGGCTCCTACAATGAGCAGTTCTTC
few | TRBJ1-2 | - | TRBV5-1 | CASAPETVNYGYTF | TGCGCCAGCGCACCCGAGACAGTGAACTATGGCTACACCTTC
- | TRBJ2-1 | TRBD2 | TRBV6-2/TRBV6-3 | CASSRRTSGRGNEQFF | TGTGCCAGCAGCCGCCGAACTAGCGGGAGGGGCAATGAGCAGTTCTTC
many | TRBJ1-2 | - | TRBV29-1 | CSAKRPAYGYTF | TGCAGCGCAAAACGGCCGGCCTATGGCTACACCTTC
many | TRBJ1-5 | - | TRBV20-1 | CSALRGPNQPQHF | TGCAGTGCCCTACGGGGTCCAAATCAGCCCCAGCATTTT
- | TRBJ2-1 | TRBD2 | TRBV11-3 | CASSPTSGSLNEQFF | TGTGCCAGCAGCCCAACTAGCGGGAGTTTAAATGAGCAGTTCTTC
many | TRBJ1-5 | - | TRBV5-1 | CASQRGPTGNQPQHF | TGCGCCAGCCAGAGGGGACCGACGGGCAATCAGCCCCAGCATTTT
- | TRBJ2-5 | TRBD2 | TRBV7-2 | CASSFGWREGQETQYF | TGTGCCAGCAGCTTTGGTTGGCGGGAGGGTCAAGAGACCCAGTACTTC
many | TRBJ1-4 | - | TRBV5-1 | CASSLTATNEKLFF | TGCGCCAGCAGCTTGACAGCAACTAATGAAAAACTGTTTTTT
many | TRBJ2-1 | TRBD1 | TRBV9 | CASSDGTVAINEQFF | TGTGCCAGCAGCGACGGGACAGTGGCTATAAATGAGCAGTTCTTC
many | TRBJ2-1 | TRBD1 | TRBV24-1 | CATSDPVGTGSSYNEQFF | TGTGCCACCAGTGACCCCGTCGGGACAGGGAGCTCCTACAATGAGCAGTTCTTC
few | TRBJ2-6 | - | TRBV15 | CATSSPQTRANVLTF | TGTGCCACCAGCAGCCCCCAGACACGGGCCAACGTCCTGACTTTC
many | TRBJ2-7 | - | TRBV20-1 | CSADMVAEESYEQYF | TGCAGTGCAGATATGGTAGCGGAGGAATCCTACGAGCAGTACTTC
- | TRBJ2-7 | - | TRBV5-1 | CASSSPGNYYEQYF | TGCGCCAGCAGCTCCCCAGGGAATTATTACGAGCAGTACTTC
few | TRBJ2-5 | - | TRBV7-3 | CASSHRGGDETQYF | TGTGCCAGCAGCCACAGGGGAGGAGACGAGACCCAGTACTTC
few | TRBJ2-4 | - | TRBV18 | CASSPLIQSTGPSVNIQYF | TGTGCCAGCTCACCACTTATACAGAGTACTGGTCCGTCCGTAAACATTCAGTACTTC
- | TRBJ2-1 | - | TRBV5-1 | CASSLVYRSSGPPGNEQFF | TGCGCCAGCAGCTTGGTCTACAGGAGTAGCGGACCCCCTGGCAATGAGCAGTTCTTC
few | TRBJ2-7 | TRBD1 | TRBV2 | CASRGQGANEQYF | TGTGCCAGCAGAGGACAGGGGGCAAACGAGCAGTACTTC
few | TRBJ1-5 | TRBD1 | TRBV6-5 | CASRSDRAGQPQHF | TGTGCCAGCAGGAGCGACAGGGCGGGTCAGCCCCAGCATTTT
few | TRBJ2-5 | - | TRBV5-1 | CASSTRPQETQYF | TGCGCCAGCAGCACCAGACCGCAAGAGACCCAGTACTTC
- | TRBJ2-7 | - | TRBV20-1 | CSASKRSSSYEQYF | TGCAGTGCTAGTAAGAGGAGTAGCTCCTACGAGCAGTACTTC
many | TRBJ2-1 | - | TRBV12-3/TRBV12-4 | CASSSRGYSYNEQFF | TGTGCCAGCAGTTCACGGGGGTACTCCTACAATGAGCAGTTCTTC
many | TRBJ2-3 | - | TRBV5-1 | CASSHTRTDTQYF | TGCGCCAGCAGCCACACTCGGACAGATACGCAGTATTTT
- | TRBJ2-2 | - | TRBV5-1 | CASSFSPSGELFF | TGCGCCAGCAGCTTTTCTCCTTCCGGGGAGCTGTTTTTT
many | TRBJ2-7 | - | TRBV27 | CASSFTGSYEQYF | TGTGCCAGCAGTTTCACGGGGAGCTACGAGCAGTACTTC
many | TRBJ2-1 | TRBD2 | TRBV4-2 | CASSPGASGSGNEQFF | TGTGCCAGCAGCCCTGGGGCTAGCGGGAGTGGAAATGAGCAGTTCTTC